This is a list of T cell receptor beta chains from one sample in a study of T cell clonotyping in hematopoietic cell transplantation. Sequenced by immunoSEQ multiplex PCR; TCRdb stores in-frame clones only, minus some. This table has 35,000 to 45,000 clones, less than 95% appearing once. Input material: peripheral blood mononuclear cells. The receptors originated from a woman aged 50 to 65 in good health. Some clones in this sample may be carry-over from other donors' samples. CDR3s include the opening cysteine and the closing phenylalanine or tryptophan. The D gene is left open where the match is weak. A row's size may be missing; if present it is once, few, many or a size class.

CASSPLGETQYF | TGTGCCAGCTCACCATTGGGTGAGACCCAGTACTTC | . | . | TRBJ2-5 | TRBV18
CASSRADRVGGYTF | TGTGCCAGCAGCCGGGCCGACAGGGTGGGAGGCTACACCTTC | TRBD1 | few | TRBJ1-2 | TRBV28
CASKPQTGSNTEAFF | TGCGCCAGCAAACCCCAGACAGGATCGAACACTGAAGCTTTCTTT | . | . | TRBJ1-1 | TRBV5-1
CATGGLAGGETQYF | TGTGCCACCGGAGGACTAGCCGGGGGCGAGACCCAGTACTTC | TRBD2 | . | TRBJ2-5 | TRBV2
CASSLGRRPYYGYTF | TGTGCCAGCAGCTTAGGTAGGAGGCCATACTATGGCTACACCTTC | . | . | TRBJ1-2 | TRBV13
CASSSVTGRETQYF | TGTGCCAGCAGCTCCGTGACAGGGCGGGAGACCCAGTACTTC | TRBD1 | . | TRBJ2-5 | TRBV7-6
CASSLVGQPQHF | TGTGCCAGCAGCTTAGTTGGTCAGCCCCAGCATTTT | . | . | TRBJ1-5 | TRBV7-2
CASSPSGTSGGRNTGELFF | TGTGCCAGCAGCCCTTCCGGGACTAGCGGGGGGCGGAACACCGGGGAGCTGTTTTTT | TRBD2 | . | TRBJ2-2 | TRBV4-2
CASYGSAGYTF | TGTGCCAGCTACGGGTCAGCCGGCTACACCTTC | . | . | TRBJ1-2 | TRBV7-2
CASSFVGRGSNYGYTF | TGCGCCAGCAGCTTTGTTGGCAGAGGCTCTAACTATGGCTACACCTTC | . | . | TRBJ1-2 | TRBV4-3
CASSLAGGSVYGYTF | TGTGCCAGCAGCTTGGCCGGGGGTTCAGTATATGGCTACACCTTC | . | . | TRBJ1-2 | TRBV5-4
CASSVSNSPLHF | TGTGCCAGCAGCGTCTCAAATTCACCCCTCCACTTT | . | once | TRBJ1-6 | TRBV9
CASSYSTEGQETQYF | TGTGCCAGCAGTTACTCGACTGAGGGACAAGAGACCCAGTACTTC | . | . | TRBJ2-5 | TRBV6-5
CASSQELAGGSTDTQYF | TGTGCCAGCAGCCAAGAGCTAGCGGGGGGGAGCACAGATACGCAGTATTTT | TRBD2 | . | TRBJ2-3 | TRBV4-2
CSVRGRLKETQYF | TGCAGCGTGAGGGGCCGACTAAAAGAGACCCAGTACTTC | . | . | TRBJ2-5 | TRBV29-1